Described below is a single T cell receptor beta chain sequence and its context. Its matching antigen is unknown. The data derive from a study of beta chain features in type 1 diabetes. Study at large: There were 107,917,701 sorted cells examined across all samples.

Reverse transcription of all isolated RNA meant that expressed TCRB transcripts were sequenced. Produced via immunoSEQ multiplex PCR; TCRdb's table is partial and in-frame only. This table holds some 330,000 clones, around an eighth found once. The study's findings and limits: TCRB CDR3s from Type 1 diabetes patients were moderately but significantly shorter in all four CD4+ subsets. Although PCR might favor shorter templates, it would do so equally in patients and controls.

Every donor provided one heparinised blood draw, which averaged about 116 mL. Central memory, naive, regulatory and stem cell-like memory CD4+ cells were sorted by CD45RO/CCR7/CD25/CD127/CD95/CD27. The sequence derives from a woman in her late teens or twenties with type 1 diabetes. The specimen sequenced was naive CD4+ T cells from blood.

The CDR3 nucleotides read TGTGCCACCAGCTTGGGGGGAAGAGGCCGATCCTCTGGGGCCAACGTCCTGACTTTC. Encoded protein: CATSLGGRGRSSGANVLTF. This chain links TRBV15 with TRBJ2-6; weak D call: TRBD2 (6 bases). This CDR3 region has 19 residues. The germline gives CDR1 LNHNV, CDR2 YYDKDF (reference sequence). V lost 5 bases and J 0 bases, leaving 20 bases between the germline ends. Supplemented by reference TRBV15 and TRBJ2-6, the full variable domain reads DAMVIQNPRYQVTQFGKPVTLSCSQTLNHNVMYWYQQKSSQAPKLLFHYYDKDFNNEADTPDNFQSRRPNTSFCFLDIRSPGLGDTAMYLCATSLGGRGRSSGANVLTFGAGSRLTVL.